This TCR beta chain appears in the sequencing data of a study of T cell repertoires in cytomegalovirus infection. Study-wide context: Public signatures in TCR beta pointed to CMV infection and matching HLA type.

The study's findings and limits: Based on cumulative public TCR beta family frequency, carriers of CMV plus the relevant HLA were identified. In two of eight donors, the top clonotype was HLA-C-restricted CMV-specific.

The CDR3 is made up of 14 amino acids. V gave up 1 base and J gave up 5 bases, with 8 bases separating them. Per germline, CDR1 SEHNR and CDR2 FQNEAQ (reference sequence). Using its own MiXCR run on the reads, TCRdb lists one record per CDR3 protein. Found here are around 630,000 distinct CDR3 sequences, approximately 24% of them singletons; the top ten hold 6.5% to 10%. As regards this clonotype: The antigen is unknown.

The source of this sequence is a human donor in good health (CMV status not recorded). Some clones in this sample may be carry-over from other donors' samples. The chain carries TRBV7-9 and TRBJ1-4; D unclear. Sequenced: CD8+ T cells from PBMCs. The CDR3: CASSLGPANEKLFF. The CDR3 DNA reads as TGTGCCAGCAGCTTAGGGCCGGCGAATGAAAAACTGTTTTTT.